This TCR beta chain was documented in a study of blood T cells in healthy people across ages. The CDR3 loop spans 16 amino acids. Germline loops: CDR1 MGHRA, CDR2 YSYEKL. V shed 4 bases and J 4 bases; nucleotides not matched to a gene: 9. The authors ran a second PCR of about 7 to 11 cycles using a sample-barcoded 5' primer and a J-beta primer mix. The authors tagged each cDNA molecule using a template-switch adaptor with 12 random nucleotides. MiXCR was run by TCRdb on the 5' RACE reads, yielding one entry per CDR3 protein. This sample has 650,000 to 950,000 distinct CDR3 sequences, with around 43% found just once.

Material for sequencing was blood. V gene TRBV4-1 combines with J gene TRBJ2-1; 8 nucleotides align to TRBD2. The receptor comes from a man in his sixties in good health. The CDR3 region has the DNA TGCGCCAGCAGCCGGGGCCTAGCGGGTCCTTACAATGAGCAGTTCTTC. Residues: CASSRGLAGPYNEQFF.